The clone carrying this T cell receptor (beta chain) was recorded once. As yet, its antigen is unknown. These data come from a study of post-analysis software for immune sequencing data. In the study overall: Relapsing-remitting, secondary progressive and progressive-relapsing forms made up the multiple sclerosis disease courses. Study results and caveats: With TRBV5-6, TRBV5-1 and TRBV20-1 included, about five TRBV segments were more frequent in patients than in controls. Same-batch samples co-clustered strongly by F measure. Versus controls, multiple sclerosis patients showed significantly lower diversity (normalized Chao1).

From germline, CDR1 is SGHTA and CDR2 FQGNSA. Trimming removed 3 bases from V and 3 bases from J, with 11 bases in between. The CDR3 sequence is 14 residues long. Unique molecular identifiers featured in each of the TCR beta cDNA libraries. TCRdb re-called the PCR reads with MiXCR, one entry per CDR3 protein. Counted here are more than 450,000 distinct CDR3 sequences, roughly 40% occurring once; the ten biggest clones make up more than 1.5%. Sequences were obtained from blood. This clonotype originated in a girl aged 5-17 years with multiple sclerosis. The rearrangement links TRBV7-2 to TRBJ2-5, with no clear D. The CDR3 DNA reads TGTGCCAGCAGCTTCTATGCTTTAGAAGAGACCCAGTACTTC. Protein sequence: CASSFYALEETQYF. Full variable domain (outside the CDR3, taken from reference TRBV7-2 and TRBJ2-5): GAGVSQSPSNKVTEKGKDVELRCDPISGHTALYWYRQSLGQGLEFLIYFQGNSAPDKSGLPSDRFSAERTGGSVSTLTIQRTQQEDSAVYLCASSFYALEETQYFGPGTRLLVL.